The subject of this entry is one T cell receptor beta chain. The antigen remains unidentified. This may arise from a read error, as a much more abundant clone is one base away. This entry is derived from a study of T cells in Graves' hyperthyroidism and ophthalmopathy. Study as a whole: Staff took peripheral blood when the initial diagnosis was made, before any treatment began.

RNA transcripts gave rise to amplified TCR beta CDR3 regions. With the HTBI primer set, the TCR CDR3 went through a first round of RT-PCR. TCRdb processed the multiplex PCR reads anew with MiXCR; each CDR3 protein has one entry. The sample carries more than 300,000 distinct CDR3 sequences, roughly 17% recorded once. General study results and limits: In blood, most of the thyroid clonotypes expanded above 0.001 were also present.

The hyperthyroidism was newly diagnosed and had lasted under 2 months; the patients were aged 18 to 65. The PBMCs were sourced from fresh peripheral blood (more than 8.5 ml). The sample consisted of blood. The receptor was derived from a woman in her twenties or thirties with Graves' hyperthyroidism that later progressed to Graves' ophthalmopathy.

In nucleotides, the CDR3 is TGTGCCAGCAGCGCACCCTACGAGCAGTACTTC. Amino acids: CASSAPYEQYF. V usage is TRBV6-1 and J usage is TRBJ2-7; D not certain. Germline V gene sequence: CDR1 MNHNS, CDR2 SASEGT. The CDR3 extends over 11 amino acids. The V end lost 6 bases, the J end lost 2 bases, and 5 bases lay between the germline ends.